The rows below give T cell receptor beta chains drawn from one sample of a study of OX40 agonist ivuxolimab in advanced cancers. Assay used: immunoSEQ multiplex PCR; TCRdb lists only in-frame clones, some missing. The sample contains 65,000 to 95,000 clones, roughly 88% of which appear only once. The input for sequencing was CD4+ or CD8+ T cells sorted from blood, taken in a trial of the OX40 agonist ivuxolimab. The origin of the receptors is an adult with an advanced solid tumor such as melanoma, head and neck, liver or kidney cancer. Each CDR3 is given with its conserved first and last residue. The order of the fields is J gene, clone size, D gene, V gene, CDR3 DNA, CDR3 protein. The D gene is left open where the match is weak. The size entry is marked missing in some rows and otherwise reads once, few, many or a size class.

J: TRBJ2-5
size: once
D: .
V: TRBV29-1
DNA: TGCAGCGTTTGGGGGGTAGGCCAAGAGACCCAGTACTTC
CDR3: CSVWGVGQETQYF

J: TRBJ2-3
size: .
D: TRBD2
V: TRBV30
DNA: TGTGCCTGGAGTGTCTGCGGGGGGGCTTTAGATACGCAGTATTTT
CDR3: CAWSVCGGALDTQYF

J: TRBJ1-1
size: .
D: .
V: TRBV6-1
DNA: TGTGCCAGCAGGGGGGACGGACGATACGGGGATGGCGCTTTCTTT
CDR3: CASRGDGRYGDGAFF

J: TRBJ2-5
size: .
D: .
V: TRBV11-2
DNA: TGTGCCAGCAGCCTCGGGACTCTAGAGACCCAGTACTTC
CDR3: CASSLGTLETQYF

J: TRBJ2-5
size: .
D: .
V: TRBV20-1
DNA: TGCAGTGCACCTAGCCCAGAGACCCAGTACTTC
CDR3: CSAPSPETQYF

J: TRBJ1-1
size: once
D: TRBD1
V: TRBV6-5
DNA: TGTGCCAGCAGACTATTTGTCACAGGGGAACTTGAAGCTTTCTTT
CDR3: CASRLFVTGELEAFF

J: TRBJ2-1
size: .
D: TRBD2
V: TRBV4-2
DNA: TGTGCCAGCAGCCAAGACTTCCTAGCGGGGGGTTACAATGAGCAGTTCTTC
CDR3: CASSQDFLAGGYNEQFF

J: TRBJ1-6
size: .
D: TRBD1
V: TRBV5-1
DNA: TGCGCCAGCAGCTCTGGACAGGGTGATAATTCACCCCTCCACTTT
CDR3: CASSSGQGDNSPLHF

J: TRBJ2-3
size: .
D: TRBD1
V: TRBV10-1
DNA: TGCGCCAGCAGTGACCGAGGACAGGGGCCAGATACGCAGTATTTT
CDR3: CASSDRGQGPDTQYF

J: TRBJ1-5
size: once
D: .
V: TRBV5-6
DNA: TGTGCCAGCAGCCAAGGGGGGATTAGCAATCAGCCCCAGCATTTT
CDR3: CASSQGGISNQPQHF

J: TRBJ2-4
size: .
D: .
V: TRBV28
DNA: TGTGCCAGCAGTCCCGGGGGCAGGGAGGGCAAAAACATTCAGTACTTC
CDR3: CASSPGGREGKNIQYF

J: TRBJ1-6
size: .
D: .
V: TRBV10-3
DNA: TGTGCCAGCTCTCGCGGGGCAGGTAATTCACCCCTCCACTTT
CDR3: CASSRGAGNSPLHF

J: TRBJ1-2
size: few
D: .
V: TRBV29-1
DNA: TGCAGCGTGTCCGGACTGGGGATCTATGGCTACACCTTC
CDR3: CSVSGLGIYGYTF

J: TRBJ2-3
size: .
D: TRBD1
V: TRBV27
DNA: TGTGCCAGCAGTTTATCGGGACAGGGGAAAGGCACAGATACGCAGTATTTT
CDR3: CASSLSGQGKGTDTQYF

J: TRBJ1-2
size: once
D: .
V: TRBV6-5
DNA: TGTGCCAGCAGTCCCGATGGGGGCTACACCTTC
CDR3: CASSPDGGYTF

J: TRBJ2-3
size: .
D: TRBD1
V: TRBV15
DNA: TGTGCCACCAGCAGAGTTCCCCCGGGACAGGTTCGTGCAGATACGCAGTATTTT
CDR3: CATSRVPPGQVRADTQYF